This TCR beta chain comes out of a study of graft-versus-host responses after intestinal transplantation. The germline V gene has CDR1 SNHLY and CDR2 FYNNEI. The length of the CDR3 is 15 residues. With 0 bases clipped from V and 2 bases from J, the junction kept 1 base outside the gene matches. Whole-study findings and limits: The recipient marrow held GvH clones, and some of them showed up first in ileum or blood.

Regarding this clone: Its antigen is undetermined.

Libraries were prepared by immunoSEQ multiplex PCR; TCRdb keeps only in-frame clonotypes and omits some of them. The sample yields around 110,000 clones, about 91% seen once. The specimen comprised unstimulated CD4+ T cells sorted from spleen or lymph node cells, sampled before transplant. V gene TRBV2 combines with J gene TRBJ1-3; 7 nucleotides align to TRBD1. The source is a human donor who was the organ donor for an intestinal transplant. The CDR3 reads CASSEAQGAGNTIYF. The CDR3, as DNA: TGTGCCAGCAGTGAAGCTCAGGGGGCTGGAAACACCATATATTTT. Variable domain in full (rest from reference TRBV2 and TRBJ1-3): EPEVTQTPSHQVTQMGQEVILRCVPISNHLYFYWYRQILGQKVEFLVSFYNNEISEKSEIFDDQFSVERPDGSNFTLKIRSTKLEDSAMYFCASSEAQGAGNTIYFGEGSWLTVV.